This T cell receptor beta chain was recovered during a study of blood T cell repertoires in COVID-19. Study details: Some COVID-19 samples were acute and others convalescent; all came from the United States, Italy and Spain. The cDNA or gDNA used as material had been derived from T cells, B-cell-depleted T cells, or PBMCs.

The CDR3 sequence is 16 residues long. In germline, CDR1 is GTSNPN, CDR2 SVGIG (reference sequence). The junction had 8 bases not matched to a gene; V was cut back by 0 bases and J by 2 bases. Only in-frame clones appear in the TCRdb table, and some are missing; sequencing was by immunoSEQ multiplex PCR. The sample carries roughly 180,000 clones, approximately 84% recorded once. The rearrangement links TRBV30 to TRBJ2-7, with 9 bases that match TRBD1. Specimen: peripheral blood. The sequence was collected from a man aged 40-50 years who had recovered from COVID-19. The CDR3 reads CAWSVGTGWGTYEQYF. CDR3 sequence (DNA): TGTGCCTGGAGTGTAGGGACAGGGTGGGGCACCTACGAGCAGTACTTC.